Each of the 29 T cell receptor beta chains below was sequenced from the same sample in a study of control samples from healthy donors and cancer patients. Libraries were prepared by immunoSEQ multiplex PCR; TCRdb keeps only in-frame clonotypes and omits some of them. The sample lists 130,000 or so clones, nearly 90% occurring once. The material sequenced was blood. Receptors were obtained from a man in his fifties or sixties in good health.

This clone occurred once. The chain joins TRBV29-1 to TRBJ1-6; no firm D call. The CDR3 is 13 amino acids. The germline V and J ends were trimmed by 5 bases and 8 bases, with 13 bases remaining between them. Germline V gene lookup returns CDR1 SQVTM and CDR2 ANQGSEA. The CDR3 bases are TGCAGCGTTCGAATGGAGGCGGATTCACCCCTCCACTTT. Translated, it gives CSVRMEADSPLHF.

V usage is TRBV3-1 (or the pseudogene TRBV3-2) and J usage is TRBJ1-2; 8 bases are shared with TRBD1. CDR1 is LGHDT, CDR2 YNNKEL, per germline (reference sequence). The CDR3 length is 14 residues. V shed 1 base and J 8 bases; nucleotides not matched to a gene: 6. The chain's CDR3 is CASSQVQGAGGYTF. The CDR3, as DNA: TGTGCCAGCAGCCAAGTTCAGGGGGCCGGGGGCTACACCTTC.

This rearrangement joins TRBV5-1 to TRBJ1-1, with D unresolved. Germline V gene data show CDR1 as SGHRS and CDR2 as YFSETQ. The CDR3 has 13 amino acids. The V end lost 5 bases, the J end lost 0 bases, and 8 bases lay between the germline ends. The CDR3, as DNA: TGCGCCAGCAGAGAGGGTTTGAACACTGAAGCTTTCTTT. Translation gives CASREGLNTEAFF.

The gene calls are TRBV6-5 and TRBJ2-5; 12 nucleotides align to TRBD1. CDR3 size: 14 residues. Germline V gene lookup returns CDR1 MNHEY and CDR2 SVGAGI. Germline trimming cut 2 bases from V and 8 bases from J; bases unmatched to any gene: 3. CDR3 in amino acids: CASSYGTGGLTQYF. In DNA, the CDR3 is TGTGCCAGCAGTTACGGGACAGGGGGCTTAACCCAGTACTTC.

CDR3 sequence reads: CASSQSEEKLFF. The CDR3 DNA reads TGCGCCAGCAGTCAATCCGAGGAAAAACTGTTTTTT. The V gene is TRBV23-1, the J gene TRBJ1-4; D unclear. TRBV23-1 is known as an ORF, though its function is uncertain. V was pared by 0 bases and J by 8 bases, with 4 bases between. The CDR3 has 12 amino acids.

J is TRBJ1-5 and V is TRBV12-3 or TRBV12-4; weak D call: TRBD1 (5 bases). This CDR3 has 13 residues. Between the trimmed V and J ends, which lost 4 bases and 2 bases, there was a span of 6 bases. This CDR3 reads CASSWGGNQPQHF. The CDR3 DNA follows: TGTGCCAGCAGTTGGGGGGGCAATCAGCCCCAGCATTTT.

This chain joins TRBV7-9 and TRBJ2-5; D is unclear. The CDR3 is 14 residues long. Germline CDR1 SEHNR, CDR2 FQNEAQ (reference sequence). Trimming removed 1 base at V and 3 bases at J, with 9 bases between. The DNA for the CDR3 is TGTGCCAGCAGCTTAGAGGGATACGAAGAGACCCAGTACTTC. The encoded protein is CASSLEGYEETQYF.

This rearrangement joins TRBV3-1 (or the pseudogene TRBV3-2) to TRBJ2-1; 9 bases map to TRBD2. V lost 4 bases, J lost 4 bases, and 11 bases stayed unmatched. The CDR3 totals 17 residues. Germline CDR1 reads LGHDT; CDR2 reads YNNKEL (reference sequence). The CDR3 DNA is TGTGCCAGCAGCCCCCCGGGACTAGCTACGGGTTACAATGAGCAGTTCTTC. It encodes CASSPPGLATGYNEQFF.

This clone has more than one count but fewer than ten. The CDR3 sequence: CASSPRADTEAFF. For the CDR3, the DNA is TGTGCCAGCAGCCCAAGGGCGGACACTGAAGCTTTCTTT. The V and J genes are TRBV7-3 and TRBJ1-1; D call uncertain. Germline CDR1 and CDR2: SGHTA and FQGTGA. The CDR3 spans 13 residues. With 5 bases removed from V and 3 bases from J, the gap between germline ends came to 10 bases. The whole variable domain, remainder taken from reference TRBV7-3 and TRBJ1-1, is GAGVSQTPSNKVTEKGKYVELRCDPISGHTALYWYRQSLGQGPEFLIYFQGTGAADDSGLPNDRFFAVRPEGSVSTLKIQRTERGDSAVYLCASSPRADTEAFFGQGTRLTVV.

This chain joins TRBV5-4 and TRBJ2-7, with D unclear. This CDR3 is built from 11 residues. In germline, CDR1 is SGHNT, CDR2 YYREEE (reference sequence). The V end was cut by 2 bases, the J end by 6 bases, with 6 bases between. CDR3 amino acids: CASSFSGEQYF. The CDR3 DNA reads as TGTGCCAGCAGCTTTAGTGGCGAGCAGTACTTC.

Only one count was recorded for this clone. The chain has TRBV30 and TRBJ1-2, with 9 nucleotides matching TRBD1. CDR1 and CDR2 from the germline V gene are GTSNPN and SVGIG (reference sequence). The CDR3 is made up of 16 amino acids. V lost 5 bases, J lost 1 base, and 11 bases stayed unmatched. CDR3 coding DNA: TGTGCCTGGGGCCGGGACAGGGCTTATAATAACTATGGCTACACCTTC. Translation: CAWGRDRAYNNYGYTF.

J is TRBJ2-1 and V is TRBV6-1, with TRBD2 matching over 8 bases. The V and J ends lost 3 bases and 4 bases, in that order; junction bases with no gene match: 8. CDR3 length: 16 amino acids. Germline CDR1 MNHNS, CDR2 SASEGT. The CDR3 DNA reads as TGTGCCAGCAGTGATACCGGGACTAGTGCTTACAATGAGCAGTTCTTC. This translates into CASSDTGTSAYNEQFF.

In DNA form, the CDR3 reads TGTGCCAGTAGTATAGAGCGGGGTCCTTATGGCTACACCTTC. This translates into CASSIERGPYGYTF. This chain connects TRBV19 to TRBJ1-2; D gene unclear. Trimming took 0 bases from V and 5 from J, leaving 10 bases between them. Germline CDR1 is LNHDA and CDR2 is SQIVND (reference sequence). The CDR3 runs to 14 residues.

The chain combines TRBV21-1 with TRBJ1-1. TRBV21-1 is a known pseudogene. The CDR3 spans 17 residues. Here the CDR3 DNA reads TGTGCCAGCAGCAACGAAGGGACCCCTACTCCCAACACTGAAGCTTTCTTT. Translating it yields CASSNEGTPTPNTEAFF.

This rearrangement joins TRBV28 to TRBJ2-6, with 7 bases that match TRBD1. CDR1 MDHEN and CDR2 SYDVKM come from the germline V gene. This CDR3 contains 15 residues. V was pared by 8 bases and J by 0 bases, with 4 bases of the junction left unmatched. CDR3 coding DNA: TGTGCCAGCTTGACAGGGAGCTCTGGGGCCAACGTCCTGACTTTC. This translates into CASLTGSSGANVLTF.

This chain connects TRBV3-1 (or the pseudogene TRBV3-2) to TRBJ2-3; 9 nucleotides line up with TRBD2. This CDR3 is 15 amino acids long. Germline V gene sequence: CDR1 LGHDT, CDR2 YNNKEL (reference sequence). The V and J ends lost 2 bases and 1 base, in that order; junction bases with no gene match: 1. CDR3 sequence reads: CASSQRTSGTDTQYF. CDR3 coding DNA: TGTGCCAGCAGCCAACGGACTAGCGGCACAGATACGCAGTATTTT.

The chain couples TRBV19 to TRBJ1-1; D is possibly TRBD1 (5 bases). With 5 bases removed from V and 3 bases from J, the gap between germline ends came to 19 bases. The CDR3 has 16 amino acids. Germline assignment: CDR1 LNHDA and CDR2 SQIVND (reference sequence). The CDR3 sequence is CASSALAGRGDTEAFF. The CDR3 coding sequence is TGTGCCAGTAGTGCCCTAGCAGGGAGAGGTGACACTGAAGCTTTCTTT.

V is TRBV14 and J is TRBJ2-5; D tentatively reads TRBD1 or TRBD2 (5 bases each). Germline-derived CDR1 and CDR2 are SGHDN and FVKESK. V was cut by 4 bases and J by 5 bases, with 20 bases left in between. The CDR3 sequence is 16 residues long. CDR3: CASSLGRASRRETQYF. The CDR3 nucleotides are TGTGCCAGCAGCCTGGGGCGGGCCTCAAGGAGGGAGACCCAGTACTTC.

This rearrangement joins TRBV6-9 to TRBJ2-7, with TRBD1 identical over 7 bases. Germline CDR1 MNHGY, CDR2 SVAAGI. The CDR3 spans 14 residues. With 10 bases clipped from V and 2 bases from J, the junction kept 11 bases outside the gene matches. This CDR3 is CANRFRDRAYEQYF. In nucleotides, the CDR3 is TGTGCCAACAGATTCCGGGACAGAGCCTACGAGCAGTACTTC.

The gene calls are TRBV5-6 and TRBJ2-1; no definite D call. This CDR3 is built from 17 residues. Germline V gives CDR1 SGHDT, CDR2 YYEEEE. V was clipped by 0 bases and J by 0 bases, with 13 bases between them. The CDR3 sequence: CASSLAEVTSSYNEQFF. In DNA form, the CDR3 reads TGTGCCAGCAGCTTGGCCGAGGTCACCAGCTCCTACAATGAGCAGTTCTTC.

The chain carries TRBV2 and TRBJ2-7; 10 nucleotides agree with TRBD2. V shed 4 bases and J 5 bases; nucleotides not matched to a gene: 20. The CDR3 is 19 residues long. The V gene's germline CDR1 is SNHLY and CDR2 FYNNEI. The CDR3 is CASSGVGLAGESNRDEQYF. The CDR3 DNA reads as TGTGCCAGCAGTGGGGTTGGGCTAGCGGGGGAGTCTAATCGCGACGAGCAGTACTTC.

The rearrangement joins TRBV6-5 to TRBJ2-7, with 13 bases identical to TRBD2. Germline loops: CDR1 MNHEY, CDR2 SVGAGI. V shed 5 bases, J shed 3 bases, and the junction held 1 base outside the gene matches. The CDR3 has 14 amino acids. The CDR3 reads CASSRTSGGYEQYF. The CDR3 DNA reads TGTGCCAGCAGTAGGACTAGCGGGGGCTACGAGCAGTACTTC.

DNA for the CDR3: TGTGCCAGTAGTCTTGACAGGGGGCGACGGACGGGCGAAAAACTGTTTTTT. Amino acids: CASSLDRGRRTGEKLFF. The chain has TRBV19 and TRBJ1-4; TRBD1 aligns across 10 bases. The CDR3 consists of 17 residues. With V trimmed by 5 bases and J by 8 bases, 14 bases remained unmatched. Germline V gives CDR1 LNHDA, CDR2 SQIVND (reference sequence).

The V call is TRBV28, the J call TRBJ1-2; perhaps TRBD1 as D (6 bases). CDR1 is MDHEN, CDR2 SYDVKM, per germline. The V end lost 2 bases, the J end lost 4 bases, and 11 bases lay between the germline ends. There are 14 residues in the CDR3. CDR3 DNA sequence: TGTGCCAGCAGTTTACCGGACAGAGCCTATGGCTACACCTTC. It yields the protein CASSLPDRAYGYTF.

The chain uses TRBV5-1 and TRBJ1-1, with 8 bases identical to TRBD1. The CDR3 sequence is 15 residues long. The V gene end was trimmed by 6 bases and the J gene end by 0 bases; junction bases not matched to a gene: 7. CDR1 is SGHRS, CDR2 YFSETQ, per germline. The CDR3 nucleotides read TGCGCCAGCACCGAAGAGGGACAGGTGAACACTGAAGCTTTCTTT. It is translated as CASTEEGQVNTEAFF.

The chain employs TRBV29-1 and TRBJ2-1; D uncertain. Trimming took 6 bases from V and 0 from J, leaving 6 bases between them. Germline V CDR1 and CDR2: SQVTM, ANQGSEA. The CDR3 covers 12 residues. Written as DNA, the CDR3 is TGCAGCGTCGGACGCTCCTACAATGAGCAGTTCTTC. Translation: CSVGRSYNEQFF.

V is TRBV11-2 and J is TRBJ1-1; D gene ambiguous. Trimming left V 2 bases short and J 0 bases short, with 10 bases between. The CDR3 has 15 amino acids. Germline lookup yields CDR1 SGHAT and CDR2 FQNNGV. The CDR3 nucleotides are TGTGCCAGCAGCTTACAACAGACCCTGAACACTGAAGCTTTCTTT. This encodes CASSLQQTLNTEAFF.

V is TRBV4-1 and J is TRBJ2-3; tentative D call: TRBD2 (6 bases). Trimming removed 6 bases at V and 6 bases at J, with 19 bases between. Germline CDR1 and CDR2: MGHRA and YSYEKL. The CDR3 has 15 residues. The CDR3 is CASSFPGGVVDTQYF. The DNA of the CDR3 is TGCGCCAGCAGTTTCCCCGGAGGGGTAGTGGATACGCAGTATTTT.

The rearrangement joins TRBV11-3 to TRBJ2-7; a weak D match, TRBD2 (6 bases). V lost 4 bases and J lost 1, with 11 bases in between. The CDR3 length is 14 residues. Germline V lookup: CDR1 SGHNT, CDR2 YENEEA. This CDR3 reads CASSSGRGSYEQYF. CDR3 DNA sequence: TGTGCCAGCAGCTCGGGGCGGGGATCCTACGAGCAGTACTTC.